The present T cell receptor (beta chain) was sequenced within a study of cytomegalovirus exposure and HLA in healthy donors. Findings and caveats of the study: Investigators reported approximately 150 TCR beta chains as tied to cytomegalovirus.

The donors were members of the validation cohort comprising approximately 120 subjects, separate from the approximately 630-subject first cohort. CDR1 is MNHNY, CDR2 SVGAGI, per germline (reference sequence). The CDR3 runs to 14 residues. After removal of 1 base from V and 9 bases from J, the junction contained 5 bases not matched to a gene. Some clones are missing from TCRdb's copy, which holds only in-frame ones; the method was immunoSEQ multiplex PCR. The top ten hold roughly 0.8% of the sample, which has around 400,000 clones, about nine tenths seen once. On this clone itself: The antigen remains unidentified.

Material for sequencing was PBMCs. The V call is TRBV6-6, the J call TRBJ2-1, with 8 bases that match TRBD2. The sequence came from a woman between 18 and 30 years old in good health and CMV-seronegative. In nucleotides, the CDR3 is TGTGCCAGCAGTTACTACAGCGGGGGTAGTGAGCAGTTCTTC. Its translation: CASSYYSGGSEQFF.